Listed below are T cell receptor beta chains from one sample, sequenced in a study of blood T cells in healthy people across ages. TCRdb re-called the 5' RACE reads through MiXCR, storing one row per CDR3 protein. The sample lists 800,000 or so distinct CDR3 sequences; around 25% were seen once. This sample was shared with a second study, whose subject was T cells of mothers and their children.

The sample was blood. The receptors were gathered from a boy between 5 and 17 years old in good health. Each CDR3 is given with its conserved first and last residue. A D gene is named only where the DNA matches it firmly. The size field is filled for only some rows; it gives once, few, many or a size class.

J | D | size | V | CDR3 | DNA
TRBJ2-5 | TRBD1 | many | TRBV28 | CASLDPGQGTTQYF | TGTGCCAGCTTGGACCCGGGACAGGGGACGACCCAGTACTTC
TRBJ2-7 | . | few | TRBV2 | CASAPPGLTYEQYF | TGTGCCAGCGCCCCTCCGGGGCTAACCTACGAGCAGTACTTC
TRBJ2-5 | . | . | TRBV29-1 | CSVEGTPQGSQETQYF | TGCAGCGTTGAAGGCACGCCACAAGGGAGCCAAGAGACCCAGTACTTC
TRBJ1-5 | . | few | TRBV2 | CASSDNSMNGPQHF | TGTGCCAGCAGTGATAACAGTATGAACGGGCCCCAGCATTTT
TRBJ2-3 | . | few | TRBV28 | CASSSPQGRADTQYF | TGTGCCAGCAGTTCGCCACAGGGTAGGGCAGATACGCAGTATTTT
TRBJ2-2 | . | . | TRBV4-3 | CASRIGAENTGELFF | TGCGCCAGCAGAATAGGGGCGGAGAACACCGGGGAGCTGTTTTTT
TRBJ2-2 | TRBD1 | few | TRBV11-1 | CASSLARGYTGELFF | TGTGCCAGCAGCCTCGCCAGGGGGTACACCGGGGAGCTGTTTTTT
TRBJ2-6 | . | few | TRBV7-8 | CASTLSSSGANVLTF | TGTGCCAGCACCCTTTCATCTTCTGGGGCCAACGTCCTGACTTTC
TRBJ2-5 | . | . | TRBV20-1 | CSASGQGLHETQYF | TGCAGTGCTAGCGGGCAGGGGTTGCATGAGACCCAGTACTTC
TRBJ2-6 | . | . | TRBV20-1 | CSATTHGSGANVLTF | TGCAGTGCCACCACTCACGGTTCTGGGGCCAACGTCCTGACTTTC
TRBJ1-2 | . | . | TRBV29-1 | CSVDEGGNGYTF | TGCAGCGTTGATGAGGGTGGTAATGGCTACACCTTC